This entry lists 17 T cell receptor beta chains sequenced from one sample in a study of beta chain features in type 1 diabetes. Findings and caveats of the study: TCRB CDR3s were moderately but significantly shorter in Type 1 diabetes patients in all four CD4+ subsets.

Sequenced material consisted of expressed TCRB transcripts (all of the isolated RNA was reverse transcribed). Here immunoSEQ multiplex PCR was the method, and the copy in TCRdb shows in-frame clones only, minus some. The repertoire includes roughly 340,000 clones, approximately 12% of them detected once, and about 0.016% sits in the top ten. Their recognized antigens are unknown. Sequencing was carried out using naive CD4+ T cells from blood. These receptor sequences come from a woman aged 18-30 years with type 1 diabetes.

This clone was counted only a few times. V gene TRBV19 combines with J gene TRBJ1-2; 7 nucleotides align to TRBD1. Germline CDR1 LNHDA, CDR2 SQIVND (reference sequence). The V segment lost 6 bases and the J segment 8 bases; nucleotides outside the gene matches: 9. The CDR3 length is 13 residues. The CDR3 reads CASSLTWDSGYTF. CDR3 bases: TGTGCCAGTAGCCTTACTTGGGACAGCGGCTACACCTTC.

The sample holds a few counts of this clone. The J gene is TRBJ2-7, the V gene TRBV19, with D perhaps matching TRBD1 (6 bases). CDR1 and CDR2 (germline): LNHDA, SQIVND (reference sequence). The germline V and J ends were trimmed by 6 bases and 3 bases, with 15 bases remaining between them. The CDR3 is 14 residues long. The CDR3 sequence is CASRKQGTNYEQYF. Written as DNA, the CDR3 is TGTGCCAGTAGGAAACAGGGAACAAACTACGAGCAGTACTTC.

This clone turned up a few times. This chain links TRBV18 with TRBJ1-1, with D maybe TRBD1 (5 bases). Between the trimmed V and J ends, which lost 4 bases and 2 bases, there was a span of 11 bases. The CDR3 is 14 amino acids. Germline V gene sequence: CDR1 KGHSH, CDR2 LQKENI. The CDR3: CASSLTVPNTEAFF. For the CDR3, the DNA is TGTGCCAGCTCACTGACAGTCCCTAACACTGAAGCTTTCTTT.

The genes are TRBV4-2 and TRBJ2-2, with 9 positions matching TRBD1. The germline V gene encodes CDR1 LGHNA and CDR2 YNFKEQ. J gave up 7 bases and V 1 base, and 7 bases lay outside the gene matches. This CDR3 is 16 amino acids long. The CDR3 spells CASSQVGTGIGGELFF. The CDR3 nucleotides are TGTGCCAGCAGCCAAGTCGGGACAGGGATCGGCGGGGAGCTGTTTTTT.

This clone turned up a few times. The V call is TRBV5-1, the J call TRBJ1-1; TRBD1 matches at 7 bases. The CDR3 extends over 14 amino acids. V trimming: 2 bases; J trimming: 2 bases; junction bases outside the gene matches: 3. From germline, CDR1 is SGHRS and CDR2 YFSETQ. The CDR3, as DNA: TGCGCCAGCAGCTTCAGACAGGGCAACACTGAAGCTTTCTTT. Translated: CASSFRQGNTEAFF.

The chain recombines TRBV9 with TRBJ2-2, with 7 nucleotides matching TRBD2. Trimming at V came to 3 bases and at J to 10 bases, leaving 6 bases not matched to a gene. Germline lookup yields CDR1 SGDLS and CDR2 YYNGEE. This CDR3 comprises 13 residues. CDR3 amino acids: CASSARDYSELFF. CDR3 nucleotide sequence: TGTGCCAGCAGCGCACGGGACTATTCGGAGCTGTTTTTT.

The V call is TRBV30, the J call TRBJ2-1; 12 positions agree with TRBD2. V gave up 2 bases and J gave up 4 bases; unmatched junction bases: 3. Germline V CDR1 and CDR2: GTSNPN, SVGIG (reference sequence). The CDR3 runs to 15 residues. CDR3 DNA sequence: TGTGCCTGGAGTTTAGGGACTAGCGGGTACAATGAGCAGTTCTTC. It yields the protein CAWSLGTSGYNEQFF.

The gene calls are TRBV7-9 and TRBJ2-3; 11 positions match TRBD1. The length of the CDR3 is 14 residues. Germline values: CDR1 SEHNR, CDR2 FQNEAQ (reference sequence). After removal of 5 bases from V and 4 bases from J, the junction contained 2 bases not matched to a gene. The CDR3 DNA follows: TGTGCCAGCAGCCGGACAGGGGGCGCAGATACGCAGTATTTT. Protein: CASSRTGGADTQYF.

This clone was counted only a few times. The chain links TRBV19 to TRBJ1-2; 7 positions match TRBD1. The CDR3 totals 12 residues. Germline trimming cut 11 bases from V and 4 bases from J; bases unmatched to any gene: 7. CDR1 is LNHDA and CDR2 is SQIVND in the germline V gene (reference sequence). CDR3 sequence reads: CAPRRGIYGYTF. The CDR3 DNA reads as TGTGCCCCTCGCAGGGGGATCTATGGCTACACCTTC.

This chain joins TRBV14 and TRBJ2-7; D is unclear. Germline-derived CDR1 and CDR2 are SGHDN and FVKESK. Deletions cut 4 bases from V and 6 bases from J, with 13 bases between. This CDR3 has 13 residues. The CDR3 coding sequence is TGTGCCAGCAGCCTCGACCGACGCGGCGAGCAGTACTTC. It is translated as CASSLDRRGEQYF.

This clone has more than one count but fewer than ten. This sequence joins TRBV11-2 and TRBJ1-1, with D possibly being TRBD1 (6 bases). V was clipped by 6 bases and J by 7 bases, with 15 bases between them. Germline CDR1 and CDR2: SGHAT and FQNNGV. CDR3 size: 13 residues. As DNA, the CDR3 is TGTGCCAGCAGACCGATGGGACAAGGTGAAGCTTTCTTT. Its translation is CASRPMGQGEAFF.

This clone has a handful of counts. V gene TRBV29-1 combines with J gene TRBJ2-1; TRBD1 aligns across 8 bases. Unmatched junction bases numbered 2, after V lost 3 bases and J lost 4 bases. This CDR3 spans 13 amino acids. Germline V gene lookup returns CDR1 SQVTM and CDR2 ANQGSEA. The CDR3 DNA reads as TGCAGCGTTGACAACAGGGGGTACAATGAGCAGTTCTTC. Encoded protein: CSVDNRGYNEQFF.

This clone was recorded a few times. The chain has TRBV18 and TRBJ2-1; perhaps TRBD1 as D (5 bases). CDR3 length: 16 residues. Trimming stripped 1 base from V and 3 bases from J, with 13 bases between. Germline loops: CDR1 KGHSH, CDR2 LQKENI. The CDR3, as DNA: TGTGCCAGCTCACCACGGGCAGACCAGGGCTACAATGAGCAGTTCTTC. Translation: CASSPRADQGYNEQFF.

A few counts support this clone. V and J are TRBV2 and TRBJ2-2, with 8 bases matching TRBD2. This CDR3 has 15 amino acids. With 3 bases clipped from V and 4 bases from J, the junction kept 4 bases outside the gene matches. Germline CDR1 is SNHLY and CDR2 is FYNNEI. Written as DNA, the CDR3 is TGTGCCAGCAGTGACCCCGGGAGGGCCACCGGGGAGCTGTTTTTT. It codes for CASSDPGRATGELFF.

This chain joins TRBV28 and TRBJ1-1; D gene uncertain. Trimming removed 5 bases at V and 1 base at J, with 11 bases between. The CDR3 consists of 14 residues. CDR1 and CDR2 from the germline V gene are MDHEN and SYDVKM. The CDR3 reads CASSRTQKNTEAFF. DNA for the CDR3: TGTGCCAGCAGTCGAACCCAGAAGAACACTGAAGCTTTCTTT.

In this sample, this clone turned up a few times. The chain joins TRBV11-2 to TRBJ2-3, with D unclear. The V and J ends lost 5 bases and 5 bases respectively, with 14 bases between them. This CDR3 has 14 amino acids. CDR1 SGHAT and CDR2 FQNNGV come from the germline V gene. The CDR3 DNA is TGTGCCAGCAGCCAAGGCACAGCCGGAGATACGCAGTATTTT. Translating gives CASSQGTAGDTQYF.

This sequence joins TRBV5-4 and TRBJ2-1, with D possibly matching TRBD2 (5 bases). Looked up from germline, CDR1 is SGHNT and CDR2 is YYREEE (reference sequence). The CDR3 totals 14 residues. Trimming shortened V by 4 bases and J by 8 bases, and 16 bases separated the two germline ends. As DNA, the CDR3 is TGTGCCAGCAGCATTGGGAGAGGGTCGGATGAGCAGTTCTTC. Protein product: CASSIGRGSDEQFF.